The next 20 T cell receptor beta chains were all read from a single sample in a study of metastatic and nonmetastatic thyroid tumors. Thyroid surgery had not been preceded by any treatment in any patient. TCRdb re-called the PCR reads through MiXCR. Of approximately 37,000 clones listed, 16% were seen once; the top ten hold less than 4.5%. Sequencing used blood. These receptors were taken from a female donor with papillary thyroid cancer or a benign thyroid nodule (not recorded which). Some clones in this sample may be carry-over from other donors' samples.

The sample holds many counts of this clone. The rearrangement joins TRBV20-1 to TRBJ1-1; D uncertain. V was clipped by 8 bases and J by 6 bases, with 10 bases between them. The CDR3 is 10 amino acids. Germline V gene sequence: CDR1 DFQATT, CDR2 SNEGSKA (reference sequence). DNA of the CDR3: TGCAGTTTGGACGGCCCTGAAGCTTTCTTT. This gives the protein CSLDGPEAFF.

This clone came up many times. The rearrangement uses TRBV6-4 and TRBJ1-6; D gene unclear. V was shortened by 0 bases and J by 6 bases, with 6 bases between the two germline ends. The CDR3 totals 14 residues. Per the germline V gene, CDR1 is MRHNA and CDR2 is SNTAGT. The CDR3 reads CASSDSNINSPLHF. The CDR3 DNA reads as TGTGCCAGCAGTGACTCGAACATTAATTCACCCCTCCACTTT.

This clone was counted many times. The chain combines TRBV19 with TRBJ1-1, with D perhaps matching TRBD1 (6 bases). This CDR3 spans 15 amino acids. V shed 5 bases and J shed 1 base, with 14 bases lying between them. Germline V gives CDR1 LNHDA, CDR2 SQIVND (reference sequence). In DNA form, the CDR3 reads TGTGCCAGTAGTTCCCCGGCGGGACAGAACACTGAAGCTTTCTTT. It encodes CASSSPAGQNTEAFF.

The rearrangement links TRBV5-1 to TRBJ2-7; weak D call: TRBD2 (5 bases). Trimming cost V 0 bases and J 2 bases, with 9 bases left between them. CDR3 size: 14 residues. The germline V gene encodes CDR1 SGHRS and CDR2 YFSETQ. The CDR3 DNA follows: TGCGCCAGCAGCTTGGAGTCCGGGACCTACGAGCAGTACTTC. This gives the protein CASSLESGTYEQYF.

This clone was counted at least ten times. The chain carries TRBV2 and TRBJ2-5; 12 positions match TRBD2. Germline V CDR1 and CDR2: SNHLY, FYNNEI. The V and J ends lost 7 bases and 1 base, in that order; junction bases with no gene match: 7. The CDR3 spans 16 residues. CDR3 DNA sequence: TGTGCCAGCAAGAGAACTAGCGGGGGGTCCCAAGAGACCCAGTACTTC. Translation gives CASKRTSGGSQETQYF. Together with reference TRBV2 and TRBJ2-5, the CDR3 gives the full variable domain: EPEVTQTPSHQVTQMGQEVILRCVPISNHLYFYWYRQILGQKVEFLVSFYNNEISEKSEIFDDQFSVERPDGSNFTLKIRSTKLEDSAMYFCASKRTSGGSQETQYFGPGTRLLVL.

The chain couples TRBV10-3 to TRBJ1-2, with 9 bases that match TRBD1. J was trimmed by 6 bases and V by 10 bases; bases with no gene match: 18. The germline CDR1 and CDR2 sequences are ENHRY and SYGVKD. The CDR3 has 16 residues. The CDR3 here is CATSTDRWDRDDGYTF. Written as DNA, the CDR3 is TGTGCCACTTCGACAGACAGGTGGGACAGGGACGATGGCTACACCTTC.

This clone ranks as medium-sized. The rearrangement uses TRBV6-1 and TRBJ2-7; D is perhaps TRBD1 or TRBD2 (5 bases each). The germline V gene encodes CDR1 MNHNS and CDR2 SASEGT. The CDR3 consists of 12 residues. Trimming cost V 6 bases and J 2 bases, with 8 bases left between them. CDR3 bases: TGTGCCAGCAGGACAGCGGCCTACGAGCAGTACTTC. This translates into CASRTAAYEQYF.

This clone was recorded many times. V gene TRBV6-1 combines with J gene TRBJ2-2; TRBD1 or TRBD2 may be the D gene (5 bases each). Germline V lookup: CDR1 MNHNS, CDR2 SASEGT. This CDR3 has 15 amino acids. Trimming shortened V by 6 bases and J by 4 bases, and 15 bases separated the two germline ends. DNA for the CDR3: TGTGCCAGCAGGGGGGACGAGTCGGGCACCGGGGAGCTGTTTTTT. Protein product: CASRGDESGTGELFF.

In this sample, this clone turned up many times. CDR3 loop: CASSSDRLYEQYF. The CDR3 coding sequence is TGCGCCAGCAGCTCGGACAGACTCTACGAGCAGTACTTC. The gene calls are TRBV5-1 and TRBJ2-7; possible D gene TRBD1, 6 bases. V lost 3 bases and J lost 3, with 10 bases in between. CDR1 is SGHRS, CDR2 YFSETQ, per germline. This CDR3 has 13 residues. The whole variable domain, filled in from reference TRBV5-1 and TRBJ2-7, reads KAGVTQTPRYLIKTRGQQVTLSCSPISGHRSVSWYQQTPGQGLQFLFEYFSETQRNKGNFPGRFSGRQFSNSRSEMNVSTLELGDSALYLCASSSDRLYEQYFGPGTRLTVT.

This clone was recorded many times. This chain uses TRBV5-5 with TRBJ1-1; TRBD1 matches at 10 bases. CDR1 is SGHKS and CDR2 is YYEKEE in the germline V gene (reference sequence). This CDR3 has 15 amino acids. With 3 bases clipped from V and 1 base from J, the junction kept 3 bases outside the gene matches. The CDR3 loop reads CASSWRTGGNTEAFF. CDR3 DNA sequence: TGTGCCAGCAGCTGGAGGACAGGGGGGAACACTGAAGCTTTCTTT. The full variable domain, its missing parts supplied by reference TRBV5-5 and TRBJ1-1, is DAGVTQSPTHLIKTRGQQVTLRCSPISGHKSVSWYQQVLGQGPQFIFQYYEKEERGRGNFPDRFSARQFPNYSSELNVNALLLGDSALYLCASSWRTGGNTEAFFGQGTRLTVV.

This clone has just a few counts. This could be a read error, since a much larger clone is one nucleotide away. The V and J genes are TRBV18 and TRBJ2-1, with TRBD1 as a possible D gene (5 bases). Germline lookup yields CDR1 KGHSH and CDR2 LQKENI. The CDR3 covers 14 residues. CDR3 nucleotides: TGTGTCAGCTCACCAGTAAAGGGGTTCAATGAGCAGTTCTTC. This codes for CVSSPVKGFNEQFF.

This clone was recorded at least ten times. The V call is TRBV7-2, the J call TRBJ1-1, with TRBD1 as a possible D gene (5 bases). CDR1 and CDR2 from the germline V gene are SGHTA and FQGNSA. Trimming removed 5 bases at V and 0 bases at J, with 16 bases between. CDR3 length equals 16 residues. CDR3 amino acids: CASSVSGAGMNTEAFF. In DNA, the CDR3 is TGTGCCAGCAGCGTTAGCGGGGCGGGCATGAACACTGAAGCTTTCTTT.

This clone was recorded a few times. V is TRBV12-3 or TRBV12-4 and J is TRBJ2-7, with 7 bases matching TRBD2. The trim removed 0 bases at V and 6 bases at J, leaving 5 bases unmatched. There are 14 residues in the CDR3. CDR3 nucleotide sequence: TGTGCCAGCAGTTTAGCGTTAGGACTAGGCGAGCAGTACTTC. Translation: CASSLALGLGEQYF.

This clone is labeled as medium-sized. The chain combines TRBV12-3 or TRBV12-4 with TRBJ2-7; D call uncertain. The V end was cut by 6 bases, the J end by 2 bases, with 8 bases between. The CDR3 extends over 12 amino acids. CDR3 amino acids: CASSIVPYEQYF. Here the CDR3 DNA reads TGTGCCAGCAGCATCGTACCCTACGAGCAGTACTTC.

The chain recombines TRBV11-1 with TRBJ2-4; 10 bases map to TRBD2. Germline V gives CDR1 SGHAT, CDR2 FQDESV (reference sequence). The CDR3 extends over 15 amino acids. Germline trimming cut 2 bases from V and 7 bases from J; bases unmatched to any gene: 5. CDR3 nucleotide sequence: TGTGCCAGCAGCTTATCAGCGGGAGGGGGCAACATTCAGTACTTC. This codes for CASSLSAGGGNIQYF. Combining the CDR3 with reference TRBV11-1 and TRBJ2-4 gives the whole variable domain EAEVAQSPRYKITEKSQAVAFWCDPISGHATLYWYRQILGQGPELLVQFQDESVVDDSQLPKDRFSAERLKGVDSTLKIQPAELGDSAMYLCASSLSAGGGNIQYFGAGTRLSVL.

By share, this clone counts as medium-sized. The chain joins TRBV28 to TRBJ2-7; 7 bases map to TRBD2. The V gene end was trimmed by 10 bases and the J gene end by 6 bases; junction bases not matched to a gene: 15. The CDR3 contains 14 residues. Per the germline V gene, CDR1 is MDHEN and CDR2 is SYDVKM. The CDR3 DNA follows: TGTGCCACCAGCGTCCCGGCGGGAGTACCCGAGCAGTACTTC. The encoded protein is CATSVPAGVPEQYF.

This clone was picked up many times. The rearrangement links TRBV5-1 to TRBJ1-2; no definite D call. This CDR3 comprises 13 residues. Deletions cut 1 base from V and 4 bases from J, with 8 bases between. Germline CDR1 SGHRS, CDR2 YFSETQ. The CDR3 reads CASSLSPPYGYTF. The CDR3 region has the DNA TGCGCCAGCAGCTTGTCCCCTCCCTATGGCTACACCTTC.

This clone came up many times. The V call is TRBV10-3, the J call TRBJ1-2; unclear D gene. This CDR3 is built from 14 residues. Trimming removed 1 base from V and 3 bases from J, with 9 bases in between. Germline loops: CDR1 ENHRY, CDR2 SYGVKD. The CDR3 protein is CAISELAGYYGYTF. In DNA, the CDR3 is TGTGCCATCAGTGAGTTGGCAGGTTACTATGGCTACACCTTC.

The chain is built from TRBV4-1 and TRBJ2-3; D unclear. V was cut by 6 bases and J by 5 bases, with 15 bases left in between. This CDR3 is 14 amino acids long. Germline CDR1 and CDR2: MGHRA and YSYEKL. This CDR3 reads CASRPTCVGDTQYF. The CDR3 DNA reads TGCGCCAGCAGACCTACATGTGTCGGAGATACGCAGTATTTT.

The gene calls are TRBV11-2 and TRBJ1-2; TRBD1 might be the D (6 bases). The V end was cut by 3 bases, the J end by 6 bases, with 26 bases between. The CDR3 covers 18 residues. Germline loops: CDR1 SGHAT, CDR2 FQNNGV. The CDR3 bases are TGTGCCAGCAGCTTCGGCACAGGGTTTCGTACGCGGGTTGATGGCTACACCTTC. Amino acids: CASSFGTGFRTRVDGYTF. The full variable domain, in which reference TRBV11-2 and TRBJ1-2 provide the parts outside the CDR3, is EAGVAQSPRYKIIEKRQSVAFWCNPISGHATLYWYQQILGQGPKLLIQFQNNGVVDDSQLPKDRFSAERLKGVDSTLKIQPAKLEDSAVYLCASSFGTGFRTRVDGYTFGSGTRLTVV.